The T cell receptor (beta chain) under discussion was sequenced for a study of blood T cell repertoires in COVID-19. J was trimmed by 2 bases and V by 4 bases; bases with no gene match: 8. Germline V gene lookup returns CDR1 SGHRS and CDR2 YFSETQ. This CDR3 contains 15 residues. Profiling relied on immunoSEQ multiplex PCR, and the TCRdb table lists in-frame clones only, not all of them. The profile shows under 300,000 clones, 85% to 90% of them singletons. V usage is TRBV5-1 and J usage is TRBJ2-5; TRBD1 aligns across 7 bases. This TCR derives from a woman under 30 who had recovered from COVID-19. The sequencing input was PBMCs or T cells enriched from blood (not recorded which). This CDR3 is CASSDLPGQQETQYF. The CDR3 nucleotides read TGCGCCAGCAGCGACCTTCCGGGACAGCAAGAGACCCAGTACTTC.